This TCR beta chain derives from a study of T cell responses to AZD1222 COVID-19 vaccine. Profiled with immunoSEQ multiplex PCR; TCRdb holds only in-frame clones, not every one. Among tens of thousands of clones listed, about 80% were seen once. Germline V lookup: CDR1 SGDLS, CDR2 YYNGEE. The CDR3 sequence is 16 residues long. The V and J ends lost 4 bases and 0 bases respectively, with 16 bases between them. The source was peripheral blood, collected 28 days after the second AZD1222 dose. The source is an adult who received the AZD1222 COVID-19 vaccine. J is TRBJ1-1 and V is TRBV9, with D perhaps TRBD1 (5 bases). CDR3 in DNA: TGTGCCAGCAGCTATACAGGTTCTTCTATGAACACTGAAGCTTTCTTT. Translation: CASSYTGSSMNTEAFF.